The 10 T cell receptor beta chains below all came from one sample that was sequenced in a study of T-cell memory formation after mild COVID-19. MiXCR, applied by TCRdb to the 5' RACE reads, yields one record per CDR3 protein. Counted here are some 320,000 distinct CDR3 sequences, 13% to 15% occurring once; the ten biggest clones make up over 20%. The material sequenced was PBMCs or a T cell subset sorted from them (not recorded which). Receptors originate from a man in his late teens or twenties who had mild COVID-19 (a few samples of this study predate the infection). Cell type and time point are not known.

The genes are TRBV29-1 and TRBJ2-7, with D perhaps matching TRBD1 (6 bases). V was cut by 6 bases and J by 3 bases, with 21 bases left in between. Germline V lookup: CDR1 SQVTM, CDR2 ANQGSEA. This CDR3 is 15 amino acids long. Here the CDR3 DNA reads TGCAGCGTCCGCGTGACAGGTTTTAGAGGCTACGAGCAGTACTTC. Translated, it gives CSVRVTGFRGYEQYF.

Many counts were recorded for this clonotype. The CDR3 DNA reads as TGCAGTGCCCCTATGGCAGGGGGCGGTTCAGATACGCAGTATTTT. Encoded protein: CSAPMAGGGSDTQYF. The chain uses TRBV20-1 and TRBJ2-3; 8 bases align to TRBD1. Unmatched junction bases numbered 12, after V lost 6 bases and J lost 4 bases. Per the germline V gene, CDR1 is DFQATT and CDR2 is SNEGSKA (reference sequence). The CDR3 has 15 amino acids.

This chain connects TRBV20-1 to TRBJ1-3; D is ambiguous. CDR1 and CDR2 from the germline V gene are DFQATT and SNEGSKA (reference sequence). CDR3 length: 15 amino acids. V lost 0 bases to trimming and J lost 0 bases, with 9 bases between them. In DNA, the CDR3 is TGCAGTGCTAGAGATAGCCAGAACTCTGGAAACACCATATATTTT. Translated, it gives CSARDSQNSGNTIYF.

J is TRBJ1-1 and V is TRBV5-1; perhaps TRBD1 as D (6 bases). V was shortened by 4 bases and J by 1 base, with 11 bases between the two germline ends. The CDR3 runs 14 residues. CDR1 and CDR2 from the germline V gene are SGHRS and YFSETQ. The CDR3, as DNA: TGCGCCAGCAGCCTGGGACACCCGAACACTGAAGCTTTCTTT. As protein: CASSLGHPNTEAFF.

The chain joins TRBV9 to TRBJ2-3, with 8 bases aligning to TRBD2. Per germline, CDR1 SGDLS and CDR2 YYNGEE. The V gene end was trimmed by 3 bases and the J gene end by 3 bases; junction bases not matched to a gene: 9. The CDR3 has 16 residues. CDR3 loop: CASSATYSGATDTQYF. CDR3 bases: TGTGCCAGCAGCGCAACTTATAGCGGGGCAACAGATACGCAGTATTTT.

This clonotype was recorded many times. V gene TRBV7-2 combines with J gene TRBJ2-1; D is uncertain. The V gene's germline CDR1 is SGHTA and CDR2 FQGNSA. Deletions cut 11 bases from V and 10 bases from J, with 18 bases between. CDR3 size: 12 residues. The CDR3 region is CAGSGPQAEQFF. The DNA of the CDR3 is TGTGCCGGATCCGGGCCCCAGGCCGAGCAGTTCTTC.

The chain links TRBV12-3 or TRBV12-4 to TRBJ2-7; D gene ambiguous. The CDR3 loop spans 15 amino acids. V dropped 3 bases and J dropped 6 bases, with 18 bases sitting between them. The CDR3 nucleotides read TGTGCCAGCAGTTTTCCGAGAGGAATTGGCCTCGAGCAGTACGTC. It encodes CASSFPRGIGLEQYV.

This chain links TRBV5-4 with TRBJ2-6; 8 bases are shared with TRBD1. The CDR3 sequence is 18 residues long. From germline, CDR1 is SGHNT and CDR2 YYREEE (reference sequence). The V and J ends lost 4 bases and 4 bases, in that order; junction bases with no gene match: 13. CDR3 in amino acids: CASSHSGGPLGGANVLTF. CDR3 bases: TGTGCCAGCAGCCACTCAGGGGGCCCTCTGGGCGGGGCCAACGTCCTGACTTTC.

The chain combines TRBV5-4 with TRBJ1-1, with D uncertain. The V end was cut by 0 bases, the J end by 3 bases, with 9 bases between. In germline, CDR1 is SGHNT, CDR2 YYREEE (reference sequence). This CDR3 region has 14 residues. Here the CDR3 reads CASSLEKGYTEAFF. The CDR3 DNA sequence: TGTGCCAGCAGCTTGGAGAAAGGGTACACTGAAGCTTTCTTT.

A few counts support this clonotype. The chain is built from TRBV2 and TRBJ2-1; possibly TRBD1 or TRBD2 for D (5 bases each). Trimming took off 3 bases at V and 10 bases at J, with 13 bases between the two ends. Germline-derived CDR1 and CDR2 are SNHLY and FYNNEI. This CDR3 contains 13 residues. The CDR3 bases are TGTGCCAGCAGTGACACCTCTGGGGACGAGCAGTTCTTC. Encoded protein: CASSDTSGDEQFF.